The sequence of this TCR beta chain was determined in a study of blood T cell repertoires in COVID-19. This CDR3 has 12 residues. CDR1 and CDR2 (germline): SGHDT, YYEEEE. J lost 9 bases, V lost 4 bases, and 6 bases had no gene match. Assay used: immunoSEQ multiplex PCR; TCRdb lists only in-frame clones, some missing. The sample contains approximately 220,000 clones, around four fifths of which appear only once. The V call is TRBV5-6, the J call TRBJ2-7; 8 positions agree with TRBD1. The sequenced material came from peripheral blood. This receptor was obtained from a woman aged 45-59 years with acute or convalescent COVID-19. This CDR3 is CASSVGQGRQYF. In DNA form, the CDR3 reads TGTGCCAGCAGCGTCGGACAGGGTAGGCAGTACTTC.